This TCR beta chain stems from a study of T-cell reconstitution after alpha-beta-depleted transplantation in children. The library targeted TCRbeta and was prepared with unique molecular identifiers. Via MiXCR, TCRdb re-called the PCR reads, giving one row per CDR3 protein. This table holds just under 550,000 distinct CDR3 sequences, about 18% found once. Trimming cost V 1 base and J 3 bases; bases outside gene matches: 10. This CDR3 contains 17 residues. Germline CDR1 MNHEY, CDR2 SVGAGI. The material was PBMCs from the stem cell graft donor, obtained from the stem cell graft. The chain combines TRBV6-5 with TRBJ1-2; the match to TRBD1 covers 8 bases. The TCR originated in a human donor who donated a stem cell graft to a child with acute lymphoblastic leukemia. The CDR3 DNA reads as TGTGCCAGCAGTTACTATATAAACTCGGGACAGGACTATGGCTACACCTTC. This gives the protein CASSYYINSGQDYGYTF.